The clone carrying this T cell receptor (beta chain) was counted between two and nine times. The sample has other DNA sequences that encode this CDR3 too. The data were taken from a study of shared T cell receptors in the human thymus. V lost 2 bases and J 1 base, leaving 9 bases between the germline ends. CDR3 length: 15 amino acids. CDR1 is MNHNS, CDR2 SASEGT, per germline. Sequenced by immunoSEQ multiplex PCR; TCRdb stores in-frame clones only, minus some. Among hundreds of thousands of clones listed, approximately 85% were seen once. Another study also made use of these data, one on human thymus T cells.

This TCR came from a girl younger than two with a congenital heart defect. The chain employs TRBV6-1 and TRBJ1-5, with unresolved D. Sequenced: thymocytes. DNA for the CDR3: TGTGCCAGCAGTGAAATACTAGGGAGCAATCAGCCCCAGCATTTT. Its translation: CASSEILGSNQPQHF.